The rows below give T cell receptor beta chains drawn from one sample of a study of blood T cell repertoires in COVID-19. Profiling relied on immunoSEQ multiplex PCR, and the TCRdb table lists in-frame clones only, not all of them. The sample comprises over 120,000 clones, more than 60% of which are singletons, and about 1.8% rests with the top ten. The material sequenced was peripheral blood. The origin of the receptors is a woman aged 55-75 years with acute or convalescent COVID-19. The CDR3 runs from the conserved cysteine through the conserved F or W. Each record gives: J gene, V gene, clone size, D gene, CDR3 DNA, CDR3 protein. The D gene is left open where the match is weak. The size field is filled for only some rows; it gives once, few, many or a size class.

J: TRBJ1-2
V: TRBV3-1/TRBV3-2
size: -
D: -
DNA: TGTGCCAGCAGCCAATCGACACCTACCCCTTATGGCTACACCTTC
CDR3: CASSQSTPTPYGYTF

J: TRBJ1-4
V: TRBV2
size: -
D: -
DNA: TGTGCCAGCATCGCAGGGGCCGTTAATGAAAAACTGTTTTTT
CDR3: CASIAGAVNEKLFF

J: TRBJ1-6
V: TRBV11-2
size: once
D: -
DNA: TGTGCCAGCAGCTACCGAGTTCTTAATTCACCCCTCCACTTT
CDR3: CASSYRVLNSPLHF

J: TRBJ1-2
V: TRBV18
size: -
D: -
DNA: TGTGCCAGCTCCCCGAGGAGAGGTCTCGGCTATGGCTACACCTTC
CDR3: CASSPRRGLGYGYTF

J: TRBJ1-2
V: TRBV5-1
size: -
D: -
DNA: TGCGCCAGCAGCGAGGGCCTTTATGGCTACACCTTC
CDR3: CASSEGLYGYTF

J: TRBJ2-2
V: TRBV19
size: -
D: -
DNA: TGTGCCAGTAGTAGAGCCCCTAGCACCGGGGAGCTGTTTTTT
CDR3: CASSRAPSTGELFF

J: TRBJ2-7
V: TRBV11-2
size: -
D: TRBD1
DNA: TGTGCCAGCAGCTTGGTAAGGACAGGACACTACGAGCAGTACTTC
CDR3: CASSLVRTGHYEQYF

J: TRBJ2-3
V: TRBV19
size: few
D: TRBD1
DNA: TGTGCCAGTAGTATATGGGACAGGGGAACAGATACGCAGTATTTT
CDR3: CASSIWDRGTDTQYF

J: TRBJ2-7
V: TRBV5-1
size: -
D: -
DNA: TGCGCCAGCAGCTTGGGCGCATCCTACGAGCAGTACTTC
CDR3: CASSLGASYEQYF

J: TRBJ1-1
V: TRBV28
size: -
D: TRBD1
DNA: TGTGCCAGCAGTTTTGGGACAGGGCACACTGAAGCTTTCTTT
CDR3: CASSFGTGHTEAFF

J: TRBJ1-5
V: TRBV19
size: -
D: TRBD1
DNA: TGTGCCAGTAGGACTACAGGGGATAGCAATCAGCCCCAGCATTTT
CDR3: CASRTTGDSNQPQHF

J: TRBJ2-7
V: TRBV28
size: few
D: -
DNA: TGTGCCAGCAGTTTAGTGCGGGGTAACGAGCAGTACTTC
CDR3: CASSLVRGNEQYF

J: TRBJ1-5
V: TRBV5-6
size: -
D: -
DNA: TGTGCCAGCAGCTTGGGACTTTATAGCAATCAGCCCCAGCATTTT
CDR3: CASSLGLYSNQPQHF

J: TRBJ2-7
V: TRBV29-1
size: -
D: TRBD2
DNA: TGCAGCGTTGCATCTAGCGGGAGTAACGAGCAGTACTTC
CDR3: CSVASSGSNEQYF

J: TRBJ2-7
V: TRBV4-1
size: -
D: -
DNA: TGCGCCAGCAGCCAAGGCATAGCGGAGGTATACGAGCAGTACTTC
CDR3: CASSQGIAEVYEQYF

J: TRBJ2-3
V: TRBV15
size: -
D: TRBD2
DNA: TGTGCCACCAGCAGAGTGACTAGCGGGAGGACCGCCTACACAGATACGCAGTATTTT
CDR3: CATSRVTSGRTAYTDTQYF

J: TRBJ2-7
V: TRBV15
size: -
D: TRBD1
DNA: TGTGCCACCAGCAGGGAGACAGGGGCCTACGAGCAGTACTTC
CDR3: CATSRETGAYEQYF

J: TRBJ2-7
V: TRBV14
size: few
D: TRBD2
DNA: TGTGCCAGTAAACCGGGACTAGGCTACGAGCAGTACTTC
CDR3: CASKPGLGYEQYF

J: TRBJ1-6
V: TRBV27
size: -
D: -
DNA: TGTGCCAGCAGTTTGAGGATCAGGGGCCAAAGGAATTCACCCCTCCACTTT
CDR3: CASSLRIRGQRNSPLHF

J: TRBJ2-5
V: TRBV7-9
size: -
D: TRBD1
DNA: TGTGCCAGCAGCGTCGGACAGGGAATGAAGGAGACCCAGTACTTC
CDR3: CASSVGQGMKETQYF

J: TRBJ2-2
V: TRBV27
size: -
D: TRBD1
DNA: TGTGCCAGTCGGGGACAGGCTTTTAACACCGGGGAGCTGTTTTTT
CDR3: CASRGQAFNTGELFF

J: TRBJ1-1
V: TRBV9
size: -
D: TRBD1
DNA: TGTGCCAGCAGCGTAGGATGGGCAGGGGGCACTGAAGCTTTCTTT
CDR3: CASSVGWAGGTEAFF

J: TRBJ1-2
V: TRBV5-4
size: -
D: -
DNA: TGTGCCAGCAGCTTGTGGGCAGGGGATCACAATGGCTACACCTTC
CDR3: CASSLWAGDHNGYTF

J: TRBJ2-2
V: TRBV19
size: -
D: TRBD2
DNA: TGTGCCAGTAGTATTCGAATTCCGGGACTAGCGGGAGAAGGAGGGCTGTTTTTT
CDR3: CASSIRIPGLAGEGGLFF

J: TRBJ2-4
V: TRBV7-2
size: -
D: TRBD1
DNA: TGTGCCAGCAGCCTACAGGGGGCGGACATTCAGTACTTC
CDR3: CASSLQGADIQYF

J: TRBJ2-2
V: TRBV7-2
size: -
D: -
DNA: TGTGCCAGCAGCTTCGCACTAGCAGTCGGGGAGCTGTTTTTT
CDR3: CASSFALAVGELFF

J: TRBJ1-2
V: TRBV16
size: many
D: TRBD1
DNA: TGTGCCAGCAGCCGGGGAGCGGACAAAAGAGGGGACAGGCCATTAGGCTACACCTTC
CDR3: CASSRGADKRGDRPLGYTF

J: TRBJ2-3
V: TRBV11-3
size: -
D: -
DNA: TGTGCCAGCAGCTTAGCCATCACAGATACGCAGTATTTT
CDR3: CASSLAITDTQYF

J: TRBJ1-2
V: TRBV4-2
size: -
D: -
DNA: TGTGCCAGCAGCCAAGATGAGGTCCCTAACTATGGCTACACCTTC
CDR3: CASSQDEVPNYGYTF

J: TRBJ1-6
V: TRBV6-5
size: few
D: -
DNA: TGTGCCAGCAGTTACAGGGGCATAGATTCACCCCTCCACTTT
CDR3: CASSYRGIDSPLHF

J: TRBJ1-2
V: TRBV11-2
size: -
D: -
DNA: TGTGCCAGCAGCTTAGGGAGGGAACGTAACTATGGCTACACCTTC
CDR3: CASSLGRERNYGYTF

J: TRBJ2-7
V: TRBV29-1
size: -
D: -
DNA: TGCAGCGTAATGCTAGGTGACGAGCAGTACTTC
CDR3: CSVMLGDEQYF

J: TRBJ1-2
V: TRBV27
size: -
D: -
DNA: TGTGCCAGCAGGGGGGGGGTAAACTATGGCTACACCTTC
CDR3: CASRGGVNYGYTF

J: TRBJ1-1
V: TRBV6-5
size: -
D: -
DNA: TGTGCCAGCAATCTCGGACATCCGGCGAACACTGAAGCTTTCTTT
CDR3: CASNLGHPANTEAFF

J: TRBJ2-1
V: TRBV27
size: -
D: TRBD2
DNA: TGTGCCAGCAGTTTATTCTCGGGGGGGCGAGGGGGCAATGAGCAGTTCTTC
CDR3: CASSLFSGGRGGNEQFF

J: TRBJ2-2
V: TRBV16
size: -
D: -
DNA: TGTGCCAGCAGCCAATCCTCAGGGACCGGGGAGCTGTTTTTT
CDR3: CASSQSSGTGELFF

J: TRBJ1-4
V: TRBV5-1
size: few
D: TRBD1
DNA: TGCGCCAGCAGCCTAGGCCAGGGGGGTGAAAAACTGTTTTTT
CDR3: CASSLGQGGEKLFF

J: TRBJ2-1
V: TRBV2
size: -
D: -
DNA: TGTGCCAGCAGTGAATCTAGCACACGAGGTAGAGAGCAGTTCTTC
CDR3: CASSESSTRGREQFF

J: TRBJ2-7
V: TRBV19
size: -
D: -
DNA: TGTGCCAGTAGTATGGCTCCAACCACCCTCTACGAGCAGTACTTC
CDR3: CASSMAPTTLYEQYF

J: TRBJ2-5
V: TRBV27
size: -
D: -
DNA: TGTGCCAGCAGACGGAGCGGACAAGAGACCCAGTACTTC
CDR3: CASRRSGQETQYF

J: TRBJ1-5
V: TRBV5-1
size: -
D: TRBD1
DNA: TGCGCCAGCAGCCCAGGACAGGGCCGCAATCAGCCCCAGCATTTT
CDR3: CASSPGQGRNQPQHF

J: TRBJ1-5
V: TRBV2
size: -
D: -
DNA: TGTGCCAGCACTTCGGGTCCCATTTGGCCCCAGCATTTT
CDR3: CASTSGPIWPQHF

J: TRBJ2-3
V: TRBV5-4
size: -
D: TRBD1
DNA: TGTGCCAGCAGCTCCACAGGGGGCACAGATACGCAGTATTTT
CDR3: CASSSTGGTDTQYF

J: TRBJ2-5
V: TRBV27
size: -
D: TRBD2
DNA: TGTGCCAGCAGTTTATCGGACGGGAGGAAAGAGACCCAGTACTTC
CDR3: CASSLSDGRKETQYF

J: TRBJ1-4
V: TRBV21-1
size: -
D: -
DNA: TGTGCCAGCAGCAAAGGAAGGGGAGGGGGAGAAAAACTGTTTTTT
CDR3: CASSKGRGGGEKLFF

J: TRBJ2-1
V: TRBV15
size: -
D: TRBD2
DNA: TGTGCCACCGGGACTAGCGGGGAAGATGAGCAGTTCTTC
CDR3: CATGTSGEDEQFF